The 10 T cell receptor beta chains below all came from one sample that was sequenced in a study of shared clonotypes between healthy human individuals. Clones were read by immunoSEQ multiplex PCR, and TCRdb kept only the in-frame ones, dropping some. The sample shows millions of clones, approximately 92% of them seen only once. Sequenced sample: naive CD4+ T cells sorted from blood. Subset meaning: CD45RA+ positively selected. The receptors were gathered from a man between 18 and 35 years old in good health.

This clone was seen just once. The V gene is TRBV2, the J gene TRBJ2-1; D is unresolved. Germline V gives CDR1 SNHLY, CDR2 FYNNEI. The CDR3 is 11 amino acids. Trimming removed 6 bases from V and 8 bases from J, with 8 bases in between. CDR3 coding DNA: TGTGCCAGCAGCGAGCGCTATGAGCAGTTCTTC. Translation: CASSERYEQFF.

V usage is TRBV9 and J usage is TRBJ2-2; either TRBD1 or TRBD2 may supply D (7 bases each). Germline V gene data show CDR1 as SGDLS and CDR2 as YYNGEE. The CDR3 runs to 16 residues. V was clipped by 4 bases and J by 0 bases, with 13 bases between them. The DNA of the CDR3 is TGTGCCAGCAGCCCGCAGGGGGGGCCGAACACCGGGGAGCTGTTTTTT. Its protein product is CASSPQGGPNTGELFF.

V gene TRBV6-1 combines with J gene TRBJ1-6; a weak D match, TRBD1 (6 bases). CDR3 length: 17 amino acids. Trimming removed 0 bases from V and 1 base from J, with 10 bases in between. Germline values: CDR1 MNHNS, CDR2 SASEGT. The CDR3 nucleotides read TGTGCCAGCAGTGAAGCGCTTCAGGGGTCCTATAATTCACCCCTCCACTTT. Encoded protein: CASSEALQGSYNSPLHF.

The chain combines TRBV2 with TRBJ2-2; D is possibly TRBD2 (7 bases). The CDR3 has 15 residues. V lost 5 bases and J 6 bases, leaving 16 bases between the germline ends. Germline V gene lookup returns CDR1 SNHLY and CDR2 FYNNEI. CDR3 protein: CASSQWGGLPGELFF. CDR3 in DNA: TGTGCCAGCAGTCAGTGGGGGGGCCTTCCCGGGGAGCTGTTTTTT.

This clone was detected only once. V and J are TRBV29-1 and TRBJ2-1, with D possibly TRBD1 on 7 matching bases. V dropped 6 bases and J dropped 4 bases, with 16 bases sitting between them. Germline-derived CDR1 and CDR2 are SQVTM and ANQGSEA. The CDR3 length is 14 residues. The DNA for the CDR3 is TGCAGCGTCTCCCTACAGGGGACTTACAATGAGCAGTTCTTC. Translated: CSVSLQGTYNEQFF.

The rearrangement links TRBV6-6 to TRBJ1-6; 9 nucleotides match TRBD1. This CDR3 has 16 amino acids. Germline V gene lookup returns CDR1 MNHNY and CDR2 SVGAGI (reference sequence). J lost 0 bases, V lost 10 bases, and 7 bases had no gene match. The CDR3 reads CATSGQGSSYNSPLHF. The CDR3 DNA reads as TGTGCCACTTCGGGACAGGGAAGCTCCTATAATTCACCCCTCCACTTT.

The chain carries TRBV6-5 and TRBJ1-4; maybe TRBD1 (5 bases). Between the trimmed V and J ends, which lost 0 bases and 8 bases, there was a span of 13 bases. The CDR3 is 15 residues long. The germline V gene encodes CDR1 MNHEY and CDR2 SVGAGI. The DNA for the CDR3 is TGTGCCAGCAGTTACTCCAGGCAGTGGGGGGAAAAACTGTTTTTT. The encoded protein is CASSYSRQWGEKLFF.

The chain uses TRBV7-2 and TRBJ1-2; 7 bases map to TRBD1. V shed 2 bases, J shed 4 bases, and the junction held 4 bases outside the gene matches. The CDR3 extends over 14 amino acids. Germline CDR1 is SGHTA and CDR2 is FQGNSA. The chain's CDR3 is CASSLHGTAYGYTF. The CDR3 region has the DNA TGTGCCAGCAGCTTACACGGGACAGCCTATGGCTACACCTTC.

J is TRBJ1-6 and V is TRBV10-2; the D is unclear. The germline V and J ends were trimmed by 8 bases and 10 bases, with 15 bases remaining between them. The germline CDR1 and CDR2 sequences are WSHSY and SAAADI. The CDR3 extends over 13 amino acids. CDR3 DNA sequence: TGCGCCAGCGAAGAGCTGATCGGGTCACCCCTCCACTTT. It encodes CASEELIGSPLHF.

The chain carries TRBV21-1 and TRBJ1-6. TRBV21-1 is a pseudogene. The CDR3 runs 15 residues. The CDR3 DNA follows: TGTGCCAGCAGCAAAAGTTGGAGGGGAACTCTCCCCCTCCACTTT. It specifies CASSKSWRGTLPLHF.